This TCR beta chain derives from a study of early T cells in non-severe SARS-CoV-2 infection. Overall study context: It was bulk RNA from unsorted whole blood that was sequenced, and the chains were unpaired.

CDR3 length equals 14 residues. V lost 6 bases and J 1 base, leaving 9 bases between the germline ends. Germline assignment: CDR1 ENHRY and CDR2 SYGVKD. Unique molecular identifiers were affixed to single, distinct cDNA molecules. Each CDR3 protein is one row after TCRdb ran MiXCR on the 5' RACE reads. The top ten clones hold around 7.3% of a sample with around 77,000 distinct CDR3 sequences, 10% of them seen once. This clonotype was recorded many times. The V gene is TRBV10-3, the J gene TRBJ2-2; TRBD1 might be the D (5 bases). The sample here was whole blood, taken at baseline. This TCR was recovered from an adult who was a healthcare worker with PCR-confirmed SARS-CoV-2 infection or an uninfected control (not recorded which). CDR3 residues: CAIRGALNTGELFF. Written as DNA, the CDR3 is TGTGCCATCAGAGGGGCCTTGAACACCGGGGAGCTGTTTTTT.